This TCR beta chain was sequenced in a study of blood T cell repertoires in COVID-19. Germline V gene sequence: CDR1 ENHRY, CDR2 SYGVKD. This CDR3 comprises 14 residues. J gave up 11 bases and V 10 bases, and 11 bases lay outside the gene matches. Clones were sequenced by immunoSEQ multiplex PCR, and TCRdb holds only the in-frame ones, with some missing. The sample consists of some 200,000 clones, roughly 84% of them appearing once. The rearrangement uses TRBV10-3 and TRBJ1-6; 10 nucleotides agree with TRBD1. Sequencing was carried out using peripheral blood. This TCR derives from a woman older than 75 with COVID-19, enrolled during active disease. DNA for the CDR3: TGTGCCAGCCTAGGAGCCGGGACAGGGGCACCCCTCCACTTT. Translation: CASLGAGTGAPLHF.